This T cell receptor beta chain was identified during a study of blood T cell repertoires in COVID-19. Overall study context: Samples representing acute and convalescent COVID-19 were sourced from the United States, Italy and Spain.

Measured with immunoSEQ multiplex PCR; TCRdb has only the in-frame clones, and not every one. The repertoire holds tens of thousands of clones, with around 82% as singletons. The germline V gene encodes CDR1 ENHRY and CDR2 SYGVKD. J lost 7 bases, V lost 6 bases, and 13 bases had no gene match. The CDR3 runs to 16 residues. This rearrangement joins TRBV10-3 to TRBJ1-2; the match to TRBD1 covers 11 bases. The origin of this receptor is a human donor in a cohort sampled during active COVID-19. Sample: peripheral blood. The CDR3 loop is CAIRGADRGQEGGYTF. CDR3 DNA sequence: TGTGCCATCAGAGGGGCGGACAGGGGGCAAGAAGGTGGCTACACCTTC.